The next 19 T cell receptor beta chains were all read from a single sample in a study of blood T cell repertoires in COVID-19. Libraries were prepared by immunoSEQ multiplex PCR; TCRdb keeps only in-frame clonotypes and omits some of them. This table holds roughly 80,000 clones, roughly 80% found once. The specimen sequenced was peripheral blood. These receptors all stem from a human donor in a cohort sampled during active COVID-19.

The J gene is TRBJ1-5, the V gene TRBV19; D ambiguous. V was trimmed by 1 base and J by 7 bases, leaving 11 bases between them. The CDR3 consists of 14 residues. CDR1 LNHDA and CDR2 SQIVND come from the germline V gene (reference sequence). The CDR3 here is CASSIGGEYQPQHF. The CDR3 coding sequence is TGTGCCAGTAGTATAGGCGGGGAATACCAGCCCCAGCATTTT.

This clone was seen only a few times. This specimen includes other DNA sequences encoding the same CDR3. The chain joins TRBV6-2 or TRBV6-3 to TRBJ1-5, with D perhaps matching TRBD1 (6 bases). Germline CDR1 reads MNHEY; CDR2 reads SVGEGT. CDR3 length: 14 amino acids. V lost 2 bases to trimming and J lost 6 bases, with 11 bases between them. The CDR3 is CASSYTGSGQPQHF. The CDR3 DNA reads TGTGCCAGCAGTTACACAGGGTCCGGTCAGCCCCAGCATTTT.

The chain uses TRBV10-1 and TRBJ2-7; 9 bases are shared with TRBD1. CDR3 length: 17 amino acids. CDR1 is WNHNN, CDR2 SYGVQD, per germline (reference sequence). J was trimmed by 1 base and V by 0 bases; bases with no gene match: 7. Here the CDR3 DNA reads TGCGCCAGCAGTGAGTCGATGGGGACAGGGCATTCCTACGAGCAGTACTTC. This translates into CASSESMGTGHSYEQYF.

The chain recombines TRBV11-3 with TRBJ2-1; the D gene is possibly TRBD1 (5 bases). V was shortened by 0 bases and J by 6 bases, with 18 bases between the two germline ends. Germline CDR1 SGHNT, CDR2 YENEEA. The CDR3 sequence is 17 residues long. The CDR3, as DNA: TGTGCCAGCAGCTTAGAGGGTAGGAGCCCCAGGGCCAATGAGCAGTTCTTC. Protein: CASSLEGRSPRANEQFF.

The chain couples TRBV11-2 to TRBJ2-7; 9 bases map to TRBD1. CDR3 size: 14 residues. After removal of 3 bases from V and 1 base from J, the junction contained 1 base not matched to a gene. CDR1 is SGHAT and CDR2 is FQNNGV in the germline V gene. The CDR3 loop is CASSLGTGSYEQYF. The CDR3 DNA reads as TGTGCCAGCAGCTTGGGGACAGGGTCCTACGAGCAGTACTTC.

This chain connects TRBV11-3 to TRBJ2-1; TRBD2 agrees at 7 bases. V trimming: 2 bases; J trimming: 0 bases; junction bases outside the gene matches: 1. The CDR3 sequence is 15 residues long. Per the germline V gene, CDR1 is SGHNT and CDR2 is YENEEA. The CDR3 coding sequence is TGTGCCAGCAGCTTAATAGCGGGCTCCTACAATGAGCAGTTCTTC. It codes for CASSLIAGSYNEQFF.

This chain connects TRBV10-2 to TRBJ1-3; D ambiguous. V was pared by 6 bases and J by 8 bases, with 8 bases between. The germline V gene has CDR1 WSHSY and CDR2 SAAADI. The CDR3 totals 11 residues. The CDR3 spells CASSSYDTIYF. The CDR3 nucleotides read TGCGCCAGCAGCTCTTATGACACCATATATTTT.

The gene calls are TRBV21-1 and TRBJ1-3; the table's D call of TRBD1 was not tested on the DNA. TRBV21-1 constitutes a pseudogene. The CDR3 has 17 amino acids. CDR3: CASSKVRQGARGNTIYF. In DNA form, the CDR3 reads TGTGCCAGCAGCAAAGTCCGGCAGGGGGCGCGGGGAAACACCATATATTTT.

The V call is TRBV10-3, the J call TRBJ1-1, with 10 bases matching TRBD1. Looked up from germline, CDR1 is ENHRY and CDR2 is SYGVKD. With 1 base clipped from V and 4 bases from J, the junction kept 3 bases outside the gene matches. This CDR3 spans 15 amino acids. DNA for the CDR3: TGTGCCATCAGTGAGTACCGGACAGGGGGCACTGAAGCTTTCTTT. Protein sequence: CAISEYRTGGTEAFF.

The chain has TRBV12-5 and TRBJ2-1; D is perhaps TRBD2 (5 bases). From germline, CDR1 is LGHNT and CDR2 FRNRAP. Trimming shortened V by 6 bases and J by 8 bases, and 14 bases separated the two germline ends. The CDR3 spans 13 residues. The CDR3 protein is CASGRGLLDEQFF. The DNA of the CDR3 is TGTGCTAGTGGCCGCGGACTTCTAGATGAGCAGTTCTTC.

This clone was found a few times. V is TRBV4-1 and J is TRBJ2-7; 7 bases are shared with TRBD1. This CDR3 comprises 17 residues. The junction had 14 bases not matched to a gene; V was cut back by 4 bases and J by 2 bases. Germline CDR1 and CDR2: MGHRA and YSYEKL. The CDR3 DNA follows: TGCGCCAGCAGCCCACTCGGACAGGCAACTACGACCTACGAGCAGTACTTC. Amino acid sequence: CASSPLGQATTTYEQYF.

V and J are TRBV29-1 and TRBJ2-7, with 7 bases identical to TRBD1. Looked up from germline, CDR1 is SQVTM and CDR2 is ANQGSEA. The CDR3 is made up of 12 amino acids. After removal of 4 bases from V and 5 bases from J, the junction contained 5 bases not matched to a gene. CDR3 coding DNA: TGCAGCGTTGGACAGGGTAGAGACGAGCAGTACTTC. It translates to CSVGQGRDEQYF.

Here the CDR3 DNA reads TGTGCCAGCAGCCCCCAGCCGGGCGGGGAGCTGTTTTTT. Protein product: CASSPQPGGELFF. V gene TRBV7-3 combines with J gene TRBJ2-2, with unresolved D. The CDR3 loop spans 13 amino acids. Germline V gives CDR1 SGHTA, CDR2 FQGTGA. V lost 5 bases and J lost 7, with 11 bases in between.

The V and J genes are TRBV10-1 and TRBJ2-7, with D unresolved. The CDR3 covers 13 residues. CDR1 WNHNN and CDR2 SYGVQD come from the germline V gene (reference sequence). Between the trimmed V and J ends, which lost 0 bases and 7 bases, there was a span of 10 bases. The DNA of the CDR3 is TGCGCCAGCAGTGAGTCGATGGCCGATGAGCAGTACTTC. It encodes CASSESMADEQYF.

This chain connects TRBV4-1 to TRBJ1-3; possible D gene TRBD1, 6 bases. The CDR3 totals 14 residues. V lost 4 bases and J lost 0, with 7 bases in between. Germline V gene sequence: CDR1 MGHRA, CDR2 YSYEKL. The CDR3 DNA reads TGCGCCAGCAGCCTGGACAGCTCTGGAAACACCATATATTTT. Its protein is CASSLDSSGNTIYF.

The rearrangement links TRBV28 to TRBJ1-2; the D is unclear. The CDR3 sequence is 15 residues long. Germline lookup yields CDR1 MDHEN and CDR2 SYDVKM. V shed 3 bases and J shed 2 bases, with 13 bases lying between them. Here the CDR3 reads CASSFIARSNYGYTF. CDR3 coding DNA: TGTGCCAGCAGTTTTATTGCCAGATCGAACTATGGCTACACCTTC.

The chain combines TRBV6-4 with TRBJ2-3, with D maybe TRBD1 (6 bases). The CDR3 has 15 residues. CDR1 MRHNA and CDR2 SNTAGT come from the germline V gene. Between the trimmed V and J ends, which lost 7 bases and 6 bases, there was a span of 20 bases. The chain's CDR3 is CASNPRQDRGDTQYF. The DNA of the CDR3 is TGTGCCAGCAACCCCCGACAGGATCGAGGGGATACGCAGTATTTT.

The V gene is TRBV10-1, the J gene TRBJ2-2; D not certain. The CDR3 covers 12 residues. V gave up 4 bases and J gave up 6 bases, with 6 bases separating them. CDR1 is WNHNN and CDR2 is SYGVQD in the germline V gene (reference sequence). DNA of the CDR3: TGCGCCAGCAGTGCAGGTTCCGGGGAGCTGTTTTTT. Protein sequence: CASSAGSGELFF.

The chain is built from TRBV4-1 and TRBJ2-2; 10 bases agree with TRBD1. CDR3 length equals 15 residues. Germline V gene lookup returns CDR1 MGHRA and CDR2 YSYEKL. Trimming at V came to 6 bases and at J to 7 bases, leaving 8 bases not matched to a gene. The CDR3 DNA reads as TGCGCCAGCAGATGGACAGGGGGTAATAGCGGGGAGCTGTTTTTT. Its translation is CASRWTGGNSGELFF.